Below are 13 T cell receptor beta chains sequenced from a single sample in a study of blood T cell repertoires in COVID-19. Here immunoSEQ multiplex PCR was the method, and the copy in TCRdb shows in-frame clones only, minus some. The table lists about 290,000 clones, 89% of them singletons. Sequencing was carried out using PBMCs or T cells enriched from blood (not recorded which). Source of these receptors: a woman aged 35 to 49 who had recovered from COVID-19.

This sequence joins TRBV11-2 and TRBJ1-6; D might be TRBD1 (5 bases). The CDR3 is 14 residues long. Per the germline V gene, CDR1 is SGHAT and CDR2 is FQNNGV. Between the trimmed V and J ends, which lost 6 bases and 8 bases, there was a span of 14 bases. The CDR3 spells CASRGLGRHSPLHF. The CDR3 DNA reads as TGTGCCAGCAGGGGGCTGGGGCGCCATTCACCCCTCCACTTT.

This clone was observed once. The chain couples TRBV27 to TRBJ1-1; possibly TRBD1 for D (6 bases). The CDR3 sequence is 13 residues long. The germline V and J ends were trimmed by 3 bases and 11 bases, with 16 bases remaining between them. The V gene's germline CDR1 is MNHEY and CDR2 SMNVEV (reference sequence). The CDR3 coding sequence is TGTGCCAGCAGTTTCCAGGGGAGCTATCGGGCTTTCTTT. Encoded protein: CASSFQGSYRAFF.

The chain combines TRBV9 with TRBJ1-3; D gene unclear. The V gene's germline CDR1 is SGDLS and CDR2 YYNGEE. V dropped 4 bases and J dropped 4 bases, with 3 bases sitting between them. This CDR3 region has 11 residues. In nucleotides, the CDR3 is TGTGCCAGCAGCCTCGGAAACACCATATATTTT. Protein: CASSLGNTIYF.

The CDR3 nucleotides read TGTGCCTGGAAAAGACAGGGGAAATACGAGCAGTACTTC. As protein: CAWKRQGKYEQYF. The chain links TRBV30 to TRBJ2-7; 8 nucleotides agree with TRBD1. This CDR3 comprises 13 residues. Germline-derived CDR1 and CDR2 are GTSNPN and SVGIG (reference sequence). The J segment lost 4 bases and the V segment lost 4 bases, leaving 6 bases of the junction unmatched. The full variable domain, in which reference TRBV30 and TRBJ2-7 provide the parts outside the CDR3, is SQTIHQWPATLVQPVGSPLSLECTVEGTSNPNLYWYRQAAGRGLQLLFYSVGIGQISSEVPQNLSASRPQDRQFILSSKKLLLSDSGFYLCAWKRQGKYEQYFGPGTRLTVT.

The chain combines TRBV19 with TRBJ1-3, with unresolved D. Germline V gene sequence: CDR1 LNHDA, CDR2 SQIVND (reference sequence). The CDR3 sequence is 15 residues long. Trimming stripped 3 bases from V and 0 bases from J, with 9 bases between. The CDR3, as DNA: TGTGCCAGTAGTATTGTTAAGAGCTCTGGAAACACCATATATTTT. It specifies CASSIVKSSGNTIYF.

This clone was seen a handful of times. The genes are TRBV11-2 and TRBJ1-2, with D unresolved. Germline V gene data show CDR1 as SGHAT and CDR2 as FQNNGV. Trimming shortened V by 7 bases and J by 3 bases, and 27 bases separated the two germline ends. The CDR3 runs 18 residues. This chain's CDR3 is CASTPGSPPGTTYYGYTF. The DNA of the CDR3 is TGTGCCAGCACCCCCGGGTCCCCCCCCGGAACGACCTACTATGGCTACACCTTC.

The chain joins TRBV9 to TRBJ1-1; no clear D gene. Deletions cut 2 bases from V and 1 base from J, with 9 bases between. This CDR3 comprises 14 residues. CDR1 and CDR2 (germline): SGDLS, YYNGEE. CDR3 in DNA: TGTGCCAGCAGCGTGCAGGTGACGAACACTGAAGCTTTCTTT. Its translation is CASSVQVTNTEAFF.

The chain links TRBV24-1 to TRBJ2-2; D possibly corresponds to TRBD2 (5 bases). The V gene lost 9 bases and the J gene lost 3 bases, with 10 bases spanning the gap. The CDR3 has 13 residues. From germline, CDR1 is KGHDR and CDR2 SFDVKD. The CDR3 loop is CATANGDTGELFF. CDR3 nucleotide sequence: TGTGCCACCGCCAACGGGGACACCGGGGAGCTGTTTTTT.

The V call is TRBV30, the J call TRBJ2-2, with 7 bases lining up with TRBD2. V lost 4 bases and J lost 7; bases outside the gene matches: 0. This CDR3 has 11 residues. CDR1 GTSNPN and CDR2 SVGIG come from the germline V gene (reference sequence). The CDR3 region has the DNA TGTGCCTGGACGGGGGGCGGGGAGCTGTTTTTT. Its protein is CAWTGGGELFF. Full variable domain (missing parts from reference TRBV30 and TRBJ2-2): SQTIHQWPATLVQPVGSPLSLECTVEGTSNPNLYWYRQAAGRGLQLLFYSVGIGQISSEVPQNLSASRPQDRQFILSSKKLLLSDSGFYLCAWTGGGELFFGEGSRLTVL.

The chain carries TRBV7-9 and TRBJ2-3, with 7 positions matching TRBD2. The CDR3 contains 14 residues. V lost 8 bases, J lost 9 bases, and 14 bases stayed unmatched. Germline V lookup: CDR1 SEHNR, CDR2 FQNEAQ (reference sequence). This CDR3 is CASHSGGEGRTQYF. DNA of the CDR3: TGTGCCAGCCACTCAGGCGGGGAGGGGCGGACGCAGTATTTT.

The J gene is TRBJ1-4, the V gene TRBV10-2; 7 nucleotides match TRBD1. V shed 2 bases, J shed 10 bases, and the junction held 4 bases outside the gene matches. Germline V gene lookup returns CDR1 WSHSY and CDR2 SAAADI. The CDR3 covers 13 residues. This CDR3 reads CASSEIQGVKLFF. The CDR3 region has the DNA TGCGCCAGCAGTGAGATTCAGGGGGTAAAACTGTTTTTT.

The gene calls are TRBV2 and TRBJ2-2, with a possible D match to TRBD2 (6 bases). This CDR3 spans 15 amino acids. Trimming cost V 5 bases and J 4 bases, with 14 bases left between them. Germline assignment: CDR1 SNHLY and CDR2 FYNNEI. The CDR3 region has the DNA TGTGCCAGCAGTAAAGGAGGGAGCGGCACCGGGGAGCTGTTTTTT. This gives the protein CASSKGGSGTGELFF.

The sample holds a few counts of this clone. The CDR3 loop reads CASSGGTETEAFF. CDR3 DNA: TGTGCCAGCAGCGGCGGGACGGAAACTGAAGCTTTCTTT. The V gene is TRBV9, the J gene TRBJ1-1, with TRBD1 as a possible D gene (5 bases). Germline CDR1 reads SGDLS; CDR2 reads YYNGEE. The ends were cut back, 3 bases at V and 5 bases at J, with 11 bases in the middle. The CDR3 consists of 13 residues.